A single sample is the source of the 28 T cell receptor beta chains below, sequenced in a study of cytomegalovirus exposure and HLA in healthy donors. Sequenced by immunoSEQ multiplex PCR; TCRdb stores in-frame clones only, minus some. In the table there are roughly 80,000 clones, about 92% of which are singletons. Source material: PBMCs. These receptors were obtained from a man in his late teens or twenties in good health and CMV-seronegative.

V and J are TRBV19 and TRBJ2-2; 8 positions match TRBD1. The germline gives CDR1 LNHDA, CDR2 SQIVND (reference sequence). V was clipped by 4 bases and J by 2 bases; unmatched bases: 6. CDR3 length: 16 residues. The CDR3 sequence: CASSRRTGTNTGELFF. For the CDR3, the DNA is TGTGCCAGTAGTAGGCGGACAGGGACCAACACCGGGGAGCTGTTTTTT.

The CDR3 spells CASSSLNAEETQYF. The DNA for the CDR3 is TGTGCCAGCAGCTCCCTCAACGCAGAAGAGACCCAGTACTTC. The chain joins TRBV5-6 to TRBJ2-5, with D uncertain. CDR3 length: 14 residues. V gave up 3 bases and J gave up 3 bases, with 12 bases separating them. Germline CDR1 is SGHDT and CDR2 is YYEEEE.

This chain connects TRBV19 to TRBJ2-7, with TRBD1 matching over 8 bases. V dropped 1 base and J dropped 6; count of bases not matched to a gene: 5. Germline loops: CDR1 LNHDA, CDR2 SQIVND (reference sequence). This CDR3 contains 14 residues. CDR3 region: CASSIGQGAAEQYF. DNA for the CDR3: TGTGCCAGTAGTATAGGGCAGGGGGCTGCCGAGCAGTACTTC.

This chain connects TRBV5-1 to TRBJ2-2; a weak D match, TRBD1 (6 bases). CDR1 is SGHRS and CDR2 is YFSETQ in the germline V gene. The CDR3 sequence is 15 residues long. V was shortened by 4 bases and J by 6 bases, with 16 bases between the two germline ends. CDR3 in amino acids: CASSDGLQGSGELFF. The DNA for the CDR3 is TGCGCCAGCAGCGATGGGCTACAGGGATCCGGGGAGCTGTTTTTT.

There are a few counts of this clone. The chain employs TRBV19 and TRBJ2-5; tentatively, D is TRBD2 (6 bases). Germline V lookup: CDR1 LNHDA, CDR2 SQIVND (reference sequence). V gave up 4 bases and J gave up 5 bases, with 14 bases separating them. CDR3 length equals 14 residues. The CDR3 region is CASSSGTMGETQYF. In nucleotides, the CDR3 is TGTGCCAGTAGTAGCGGGACGATGGGGGAGACCCAGTACTTC.

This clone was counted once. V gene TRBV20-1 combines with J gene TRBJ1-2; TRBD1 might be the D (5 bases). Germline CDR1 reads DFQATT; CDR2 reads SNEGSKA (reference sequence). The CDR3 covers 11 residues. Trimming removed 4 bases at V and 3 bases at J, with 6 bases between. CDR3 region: CSAMTDYGYTF. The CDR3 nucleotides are TGCAGTGCTATGACAGACTATGGCTACACCTTC.

The chain's CDR3 is CASSGPGSSGNTIYF. CDR3 nucleotides: TGCGCCAGCAGTGGTCCGGGAAGCTCTGGAAACACCATATATTTT. This chain links TRBV10-2 with TRBJ1-3; D gene ambiguous. This CDR3 is 15 amino acids long. Germline values: CDR1 WSHSY, CDR2 SAAADI. Trimming removed 4 bases at V and 0 bases at J, with 10 bases between.

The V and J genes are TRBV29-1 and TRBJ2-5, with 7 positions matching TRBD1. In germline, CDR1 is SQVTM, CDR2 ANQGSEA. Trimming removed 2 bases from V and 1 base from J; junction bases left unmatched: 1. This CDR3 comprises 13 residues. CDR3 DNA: TGCAGCGTTGAAAGGGGGCCCCAAGAGACCCAGTACTTC. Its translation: CSVERGPQETQYF.

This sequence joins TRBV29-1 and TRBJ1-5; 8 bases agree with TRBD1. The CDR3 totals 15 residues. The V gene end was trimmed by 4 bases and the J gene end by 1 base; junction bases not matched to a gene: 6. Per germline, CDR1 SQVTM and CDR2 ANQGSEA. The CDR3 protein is CSVGQGASSNQPQHF. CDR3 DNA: TGCAGCGTTGGGCAGGGGGCCTCCAGCAATCAGCCCCAGCATTTT.

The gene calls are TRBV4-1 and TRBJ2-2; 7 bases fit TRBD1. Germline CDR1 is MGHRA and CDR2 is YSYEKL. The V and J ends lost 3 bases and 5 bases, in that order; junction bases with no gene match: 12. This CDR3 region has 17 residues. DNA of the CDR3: TGCGCCAGCAGCCAGCCGGGGCAGGGGGTAGGGACCGGGGAGCTGTTTTTT. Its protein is CASSQPGQGVGTGELFF.

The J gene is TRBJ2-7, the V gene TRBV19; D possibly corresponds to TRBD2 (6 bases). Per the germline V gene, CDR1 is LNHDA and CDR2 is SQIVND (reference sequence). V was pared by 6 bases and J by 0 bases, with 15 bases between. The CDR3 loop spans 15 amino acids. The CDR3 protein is CASRRFSGHSYEQYF. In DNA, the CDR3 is TGTGCCAGTAGACGCTTTAGCGGCCACTCCTACGAGCAGTACTTC.

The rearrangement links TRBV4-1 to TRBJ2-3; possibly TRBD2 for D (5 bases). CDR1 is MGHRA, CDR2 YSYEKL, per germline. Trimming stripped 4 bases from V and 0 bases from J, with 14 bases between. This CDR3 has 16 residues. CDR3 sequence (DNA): TGCGCCAGCAGCCTGCGACTCGGCGGGAGCACAGATACGCAGTATTTT. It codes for CASSLRLGGSTDTQYF.

As DNA, the CDR3 is TGCGCCAGCAGCTTGGTAGGCGGGGACACTGAAGCTTTCTTT. It specifies CASSLVGGDTEAFF. The J gene is TRBJ1-1, the V gene TRBV5-1; D call uncertain. This CDR3 is 14 amino acids long. The V gene's germline CDR1 is SGHRS and CDR2 YFSETQ. V shed 0 bases and J shed 3 bases, with 9 bases lying between them.

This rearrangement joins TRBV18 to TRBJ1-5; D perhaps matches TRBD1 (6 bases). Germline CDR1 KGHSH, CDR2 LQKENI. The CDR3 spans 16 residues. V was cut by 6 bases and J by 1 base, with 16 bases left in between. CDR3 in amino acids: CASSGLGARSNQPQHF. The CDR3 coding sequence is TGTGCCAGCTCGGGTCTGGGGGCGAGGAGCAATCAGCCCCAGCATTTT.

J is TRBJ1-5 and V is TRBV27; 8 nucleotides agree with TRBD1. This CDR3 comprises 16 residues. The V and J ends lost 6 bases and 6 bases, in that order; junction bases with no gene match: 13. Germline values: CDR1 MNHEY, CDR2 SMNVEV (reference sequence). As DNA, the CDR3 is TGTGCCAGCAGGGGATTGGGGGGGCAGGGGGCTCAGCCCCAGCATTTT. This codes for CASRGLGGQGAQPQHF.

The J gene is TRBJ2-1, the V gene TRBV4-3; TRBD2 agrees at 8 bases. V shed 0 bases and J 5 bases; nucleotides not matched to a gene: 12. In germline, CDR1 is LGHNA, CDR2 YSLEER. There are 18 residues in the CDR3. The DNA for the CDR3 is TGCGCCAGCAGCCAAGAACCCCTCCAGCGGGAGCCCAACAATGAGCAGTTCTTC. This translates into CASSQEPLQREPNNEQFF.

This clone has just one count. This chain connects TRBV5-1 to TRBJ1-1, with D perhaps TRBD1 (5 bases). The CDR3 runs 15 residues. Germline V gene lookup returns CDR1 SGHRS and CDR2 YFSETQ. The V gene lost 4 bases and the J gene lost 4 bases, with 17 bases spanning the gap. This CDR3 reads CASSPDGRRGTEAFF. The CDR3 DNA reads TGCGCCAGCAGCCCCGACGGACGGAGGGGCACTGAAGCTTTCTTT.

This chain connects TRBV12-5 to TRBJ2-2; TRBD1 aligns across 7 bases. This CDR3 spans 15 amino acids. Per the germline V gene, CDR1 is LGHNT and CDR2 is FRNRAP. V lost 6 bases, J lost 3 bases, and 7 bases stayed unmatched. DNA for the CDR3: TGTGCTAGTGGCAAGGGGGCAGGGTACACCGGGGAGCTGTTTTTT. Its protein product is CASGKGAGYTGELFF.

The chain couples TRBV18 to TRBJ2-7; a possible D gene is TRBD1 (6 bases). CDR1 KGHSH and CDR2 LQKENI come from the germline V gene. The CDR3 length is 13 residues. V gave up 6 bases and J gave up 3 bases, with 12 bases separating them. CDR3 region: CASSVGQFYEQYF. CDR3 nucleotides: TGTGCCAGCTCGGTGGGACAATTCTACGAGCAGTACTTC.

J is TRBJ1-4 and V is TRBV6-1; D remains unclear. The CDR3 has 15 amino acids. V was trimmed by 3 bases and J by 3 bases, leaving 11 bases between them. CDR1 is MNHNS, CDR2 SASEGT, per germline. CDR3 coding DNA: TGTGCCAGCAGTGACCCCGGGAGAGCTAATGAAAAACTGTTTTTT. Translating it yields CASSDPGRANEKLFF.

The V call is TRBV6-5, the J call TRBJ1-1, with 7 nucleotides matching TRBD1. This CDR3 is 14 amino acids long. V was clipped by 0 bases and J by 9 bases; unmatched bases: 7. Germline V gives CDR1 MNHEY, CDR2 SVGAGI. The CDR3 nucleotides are TGTGCCAGCAGTTACTCGACGGGACAGAATAAAGCTTTCTTT. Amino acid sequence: CASSYSTGQNKAFF.

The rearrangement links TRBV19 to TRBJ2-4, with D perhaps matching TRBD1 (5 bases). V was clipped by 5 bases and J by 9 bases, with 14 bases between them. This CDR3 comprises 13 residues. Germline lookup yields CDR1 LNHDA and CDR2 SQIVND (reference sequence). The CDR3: CASSPPDISIQYF. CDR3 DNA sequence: TGTGCCAGTAGTCCACCGGACATCTCCATTCAGTACTTC.

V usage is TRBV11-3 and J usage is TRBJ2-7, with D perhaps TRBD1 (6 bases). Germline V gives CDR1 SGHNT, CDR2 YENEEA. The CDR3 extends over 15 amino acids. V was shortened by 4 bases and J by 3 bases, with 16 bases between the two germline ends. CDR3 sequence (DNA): TGTGCCAGCAGCTCCCCCCGGACAGCACACTACGAGCAGTACTTC. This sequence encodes CASSSPRTAHYEQYF.

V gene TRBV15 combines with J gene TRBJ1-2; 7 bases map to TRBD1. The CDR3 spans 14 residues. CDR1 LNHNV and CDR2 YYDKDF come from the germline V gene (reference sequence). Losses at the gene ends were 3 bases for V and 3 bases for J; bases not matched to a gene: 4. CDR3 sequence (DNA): TGTGCCACCAGCAGCATACAGGGGTACTATGGCTACACCTTC. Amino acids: CATSSIQGYYGYTF. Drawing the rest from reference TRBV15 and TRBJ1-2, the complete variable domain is DAMVIQNPRYQVTQFGKPVTLSCSQTLNHNVMYWYQQKSSQAPKLLFHYYDKDFNNEADTPDNFQSRRPNTSFCFLDIRSPGLGDTAMYLCATSSIQGYYGYTFGSGTRLTVV.

Here the CDR3 reads CASSLLLAEETQYF. In DNA form, the CDR3 reads TGTGCCAGCAGTTTGTTACTAGCGGAAGAGACCCAGTACTTC. The chain is built from TRBV28 and TRBJ2-5; 8 nucleotides line up with TRBD2. The germline V gene encodes CDR1 MDHEN and CDR2 SYDVKM. V lost 3 bases and J lost 3; bases outside the gene matches: 3. This CDR3 is 14 amino acids long.

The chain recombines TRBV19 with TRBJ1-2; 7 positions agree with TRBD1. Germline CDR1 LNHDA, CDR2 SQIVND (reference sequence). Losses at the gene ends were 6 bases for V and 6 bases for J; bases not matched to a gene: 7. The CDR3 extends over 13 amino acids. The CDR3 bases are TGTGCCAGTAGACAAACAGGGGAAAATGGCTACACCTTC. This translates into CASRQTGENGYTF. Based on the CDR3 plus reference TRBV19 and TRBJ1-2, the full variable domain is DGGITQSPKYLFRKEGQNVTLSCEQNLNHDAMYWYRQDPGQGLRLIYYSQIVNDFQKGDIAEGYSVSREKKESFPLTVTSAQKNPTAFYLCASRQTGENGYTFGSGTRLTVV.

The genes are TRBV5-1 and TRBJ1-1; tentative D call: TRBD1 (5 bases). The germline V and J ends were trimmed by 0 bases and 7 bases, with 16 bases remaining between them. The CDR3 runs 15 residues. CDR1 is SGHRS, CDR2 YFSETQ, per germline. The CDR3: CASSLGGGRSFEAFF. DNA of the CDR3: TGCGCCAGCAGCTTGGGCGGGGGACGGAGTTTTGAAGCTTTCTTT.

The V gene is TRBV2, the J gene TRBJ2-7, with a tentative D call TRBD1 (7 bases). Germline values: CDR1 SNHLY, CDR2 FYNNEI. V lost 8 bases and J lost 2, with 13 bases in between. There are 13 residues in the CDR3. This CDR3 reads CASGGQGAYEQYF. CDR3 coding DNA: TGTGCCAGCGGGGGGCAGGGGGCCTACGAGCAGTACTTC.